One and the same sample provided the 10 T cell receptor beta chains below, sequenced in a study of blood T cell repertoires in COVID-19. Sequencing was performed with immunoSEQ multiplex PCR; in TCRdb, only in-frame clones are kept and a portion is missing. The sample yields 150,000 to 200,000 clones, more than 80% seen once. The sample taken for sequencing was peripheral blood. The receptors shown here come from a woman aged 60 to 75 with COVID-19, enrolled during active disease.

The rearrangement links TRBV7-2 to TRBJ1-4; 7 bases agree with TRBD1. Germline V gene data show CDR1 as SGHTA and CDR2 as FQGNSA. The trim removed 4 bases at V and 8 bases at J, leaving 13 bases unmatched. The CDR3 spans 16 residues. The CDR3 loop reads CASSSLPQGLVEKLFF. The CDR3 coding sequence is TGTGCCAGCAGCTCCCTACCACAGGGGCTCGTAGAAAAACTGTTTTTT.

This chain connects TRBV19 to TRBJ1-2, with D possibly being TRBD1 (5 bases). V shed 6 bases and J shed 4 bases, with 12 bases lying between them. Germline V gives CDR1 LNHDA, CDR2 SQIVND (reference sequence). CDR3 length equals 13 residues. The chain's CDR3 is CASRPGYPYGYTF. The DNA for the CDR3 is TGTGCCAGTAGGCCAGGGTACCCCTATGGCTACACCTTC.

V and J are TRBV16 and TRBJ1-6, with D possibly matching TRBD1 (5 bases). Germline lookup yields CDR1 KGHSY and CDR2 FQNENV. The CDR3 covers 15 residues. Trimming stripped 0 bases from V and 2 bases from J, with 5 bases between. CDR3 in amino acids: CASSQSRAYNSPLHF. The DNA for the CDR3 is TGTGCCAGCAGCCAATCCAGGGCCTATAATTCACCCCTCCACTTT.

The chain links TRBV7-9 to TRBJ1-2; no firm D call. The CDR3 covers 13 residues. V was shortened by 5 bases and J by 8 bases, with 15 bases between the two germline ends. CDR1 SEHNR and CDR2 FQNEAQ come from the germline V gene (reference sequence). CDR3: CASSETGVGGYTF. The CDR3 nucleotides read TGTGCCAGCAGCGAGACCGGGGTGGGGGGCTACACCTTC.

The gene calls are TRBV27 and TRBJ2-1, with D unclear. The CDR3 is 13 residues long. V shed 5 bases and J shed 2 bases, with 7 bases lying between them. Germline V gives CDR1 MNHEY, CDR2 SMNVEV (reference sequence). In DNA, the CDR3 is TGTGCCAGCAGTCCCTCTACCTACAATGAGCAGTTCTTC. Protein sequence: CASSPSTYNEQFF.

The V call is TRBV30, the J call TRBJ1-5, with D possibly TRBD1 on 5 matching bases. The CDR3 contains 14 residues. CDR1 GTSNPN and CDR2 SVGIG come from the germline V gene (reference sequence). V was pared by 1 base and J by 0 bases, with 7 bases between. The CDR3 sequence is CAWSAGISNQPQHF. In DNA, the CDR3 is TGTGCCTGGAGTGCAGGGATTAGCAATCAGCCCCAGCATTTT. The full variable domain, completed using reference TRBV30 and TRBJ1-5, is SQTIHQWPATLVQPVGSPLSLECTVEGTSNPNLYWYRQAAGRGLQLLFYSVGIGQISSEVPQNLSASRPQDRQFILSSKKLLLSDSGFYLCAWSAGISNQPQHFGDGTRLSIL.

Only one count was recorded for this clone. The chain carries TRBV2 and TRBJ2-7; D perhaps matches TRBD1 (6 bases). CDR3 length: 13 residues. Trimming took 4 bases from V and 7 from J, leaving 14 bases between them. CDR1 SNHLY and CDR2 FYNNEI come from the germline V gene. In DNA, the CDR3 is TGTGCCAGCAGTGTTCGTGGGGGCAGGGAGCAGTACTTC. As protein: CASSVRGGREQYF. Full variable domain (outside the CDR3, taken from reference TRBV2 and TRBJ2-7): EPEVTQTPSHQVTQMGQEVILRCVPISNHLYFYWYRQILGQKVEFLVSFYNNEISEKSEIFDDQFSVERPDGSNFTLKIRSTKLEDSAMYFCASSVRGGREQYFGPGTRLTVT.

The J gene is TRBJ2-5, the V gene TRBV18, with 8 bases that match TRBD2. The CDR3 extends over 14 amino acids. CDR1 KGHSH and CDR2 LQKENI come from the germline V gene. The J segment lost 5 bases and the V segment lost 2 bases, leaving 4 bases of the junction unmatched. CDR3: CASSPSGGSETQYF. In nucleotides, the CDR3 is TGTGCCAGCTCACCAAGCGGGGGTTCGGAGACCCAGTACTTC.

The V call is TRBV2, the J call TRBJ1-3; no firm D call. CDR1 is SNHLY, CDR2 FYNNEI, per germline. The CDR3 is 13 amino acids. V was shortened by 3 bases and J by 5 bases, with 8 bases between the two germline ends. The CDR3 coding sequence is TGTGCCAGCAGTGAGAGTTCTAGAAACACCATATATTTT. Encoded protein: CASSESSRNTIYF.

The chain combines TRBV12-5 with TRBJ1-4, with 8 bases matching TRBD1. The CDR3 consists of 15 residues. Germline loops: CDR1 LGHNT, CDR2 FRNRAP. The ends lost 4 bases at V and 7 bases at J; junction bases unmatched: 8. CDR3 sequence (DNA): TGTGCTAGTGGTTCCGGACAGGGAGTCGGTGAAAAACTGTTTTTT. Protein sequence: CASGSGQGVGEKLFF. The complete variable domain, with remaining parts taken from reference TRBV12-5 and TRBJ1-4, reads DARVTQTPRHKVTEMGQEVTMRCQPILGHNTVFWYRQTMMQGLELLAYFRNRAPLDDSGMPKDRFSAEMPDATLATLKIQPSEPRDSAVYFCASGSGQGVGEKLFFGSGTQLSVL.